This T cell receptor beta chain was captured by sequencing in a study of low-dose radiotherapy and immunotherapy resistance in tumors. Study-level information: Cohort 1 was treated with 0.5 Gy per fraction at 2-week intervals, amounting to 6.5 Gy overall. Aspirin was taken orally at 300 mg daily by patients, and this continued for four cycles from cycle 1 day 1.

TRAV and TRBV primers primed cDNA for both TCRalpha and TCRbeta. Amplification, which lasted 15 to 20 PCR cycles, used a constant-region primer and V-primer adapter to amplify TCRs. TCRdb called the reads again in MiXCR, with one record for every CDR3 protein. In the table there are around 80,000 distinct CDR3 sequences, about a sixth of which are singletons. Specified time point: after trial treatment. Treatment: LDRT plus nivolumab, ipilimumab, low-dose cyclophosphamide and aspirin (RACIN trial). Donors received a regimen that comprised nivolumab, ipilimumab, aspirin, low-dose cyclophosphamide and low-dose radiotherapy. From germline, CDR1 is SGHTS and CDR2 YDEGEE. The CDR3 has 15 residues. Trimming pared 4 bases from V and 0 bases from J, leaving 11 bases between.

Here the sequenced sample was PBMCs, taken after low-dose radiotherapy plus immunotherapy. V gene TRBV5-8 combines with J gene TRBJ1-5, with D perhaps matching TRBD1 (5 bases). The sequence came from a male donor with prostate cancer. The CDR3 loop is CASSAGTDSNQPQHF. Here the CDR3 DNA reads TGTGCCAGCAGCGCCGGGACGGATAGCAATCAGCCCCAGCATTTT.